One and the same sample provided the 26 T cell receptor beta chains below, sequenced in a study of T-cell memory formation after mild COVID-19. TCRdb redid the calling of the 5' RACE reads with MiXCR, one entry per CDR3 protein. Of roughly 340,000 distinct CDR3 sequences listed, roughly 19% were seen once; the top ten hold roughly a fifth. Specimen: PBMCs or a T cell subset sorted from them (not recorded which). Every receptor here comes from a man aged 18 to 29 who had mild COVID-19 (a few samples of this study predate the infection). Cell type and time point are not known.

This clonotype was detected many times. V gene TRBV5-1 combines with J gene TRBJ2-3, with 11 positions matching TRBD2. V gave up 5 bases and J gave up 3 bases; unmatched junction bases: 5. CDR1 is SGHRS, CDR2 YFSETQ, per germline. The CDR3 has 15 amino acids. The CDR3 reads CASRTGTSGTDTQYF. The CDR3 region has the DNA TGCGCCAGCAGAACCGGGACTAGCGGAACAGATACGCAGTATTTT.

For this clonotype: The junction does not match germline at one end; this may be a read error. The gene calls are TRBV5-1 and TRBJ1-1; TRBD1 might be the D (5 bases). CDR1 and CDR2 from the germline V gene are SGHRS and YFSETQ. This CDR3 is built from 14 residues. The CDR3 coding sequence is TGTGCCAGTAGCCTCACCCCAGGGAATACTGAAGCTTTCTTT. This gives the protein CASSLTPGNTEAFF.

This clonotype showed up many times. The chain is built from TRBV5-1 and TRBJ2-3, with D tentatively TRBD1 (6 bases). V gave up 0 bases and J gave up 2 bases, with 10 bases separating them. The germline V gene has CDR1 SGHRS and CDR2 YFSETQ. This CDR3 contains 15 residues. The DNA of the CDR3 is TGCGCCAGCAGCTTGGAACAGGGAGTCACAGATACGCAGTATTTT. This sequence encodes CASSLEQGVTDTQYF. The variable domain in full, completed from reference TRBV5-1 and TRBJ2-3, reads KAGVTQTPRYLIKTRGQQVTLSCSPISGHRSVSWYQQTPGQGLQFLFEYFSETQRNKGNFPGRFSGRQFSNSRSEMNVSTLELGDSALYLCASSLEQGVTDTQYFGPGTRLTVL.

The V and J genes are TRBV3-1 and TRBJ1-3; no clear D. The CDR3 totals 15 residues. Trimming left V 2 bases short and J 0 bases short, with 8 bases between. Germline V gives CDR1 LGHDT, CDR2 YNNKEL (reference sequence). CDR3 nucleotides: TGTGCCAGCAGCCAACGACCCATCTCTGGAAACACCATATATTTT. It specifies CASSQRPISGNTIYF. The full variable domain, its missing parts supplied by reference TRBV3-1 and TRBJ1-3, is DTAVSQTPKYLVTQMGNDKSIKCEQNLGHDTMYWYKQDSKKFLKIMFSYNNKELIINETVPNRFSPKSPDKAHLNLHINSLELGDSAVYFCASSQRPISGNTIYFGEGSWLTVV.

The rearrangement links TRBV5-1 to TRBJ1-1; no firm D call. Trimming took off 0 bases at V and 4 bases at J, with 7 bases between the two ends. The CDR3 has 13 amino acids. Germline values: CDR1 SGHRS, CDR2 YFSETQ. The CDR3 DNA is TGCGCCAGCAGCTTGGTGTGGGGCACTGAAGCTTTCTTT. Translation gives CASSLVWGTEAFF.

This clonotype was seen a few times. The V call is TRBV14, the J call TRBJ1-2, with D unresolved. Germline V gives CDR1 SGHDN, CDR2 FVKESK. This CDR3 is built from 12 residues. Deletions cut 1 base from V and 4 bases from J, with 4 bases between. In DNA form, the CDR3 reads TGTGCCAGCAGCCAAGTCTTCTATGGCTACACCTTC. This gives the protein CASSQVFYGYTF.

This clonotype was counted a few times. V gene TRBV10-3 combines with J gene TRBJ1-5, with TRBD1 as a possible D gene (5 bases). The CDR3 loop spans 16 amino acids. The V gene's germline CDR1 is ENHRY and CDR2 SYGVKD. Trimming pared 4 bases from V and 1 base from J, leaving 14 bases between. The chain's CDR3 is CAISGSRRGSNQPQHF. For the CDR3, the DNA is TGTGCCATCAGTGGCAGTAGGCGGGGGAGCAATCAGCCCCAGCATTTT.

This chain links TRBV7-2 with TRBJ2-5, with D perhaps given as TRBD1 or TRBD2 (6 bases each). The CDR3 extends over 14 amino acids. CDR1 SGHTA and CDR2 FQGNSA come from the germline V gene. V was pared by 7 bases and J by 5 bases, with 17 bases between. The CDR3 region has the DNA TGTGCCAGCACAGGGGCCGGGGGTTGGGAGACCCAGTACTTC. Translated: CASTGAGGWETQYF.

This clonotype was counted between two and nine times. The chain uses TRBV2 and TRBJ1-2; no reliable D call. This CDR3 is 12 amino acids long. Germline V gene data show CDR1 as SNHLY and CDR2 as FYNNEI. Trimming took 1 base from V and 10 from J, leaving 10 bases between them. CDR3 bases: TGTGCCAGCAGTGAAGGGGCGGTTTACTACACCTTC. This sequence encodes CASSEGAVYYTF. The entire variable domain, with the rest obtained from reference TRBV2 and TRBJ1-2, is as follows: EPEVTQTPSHQVTQMGQEVILRCVPISNHLYFYWYRQILGQKVEFLVSFYNNEISEKSEIFDDQFSVERPDGSNFTLKIRSTKLEDSAMYFCASSEGAVYYTFGSGTRLTVV.

V is TRBV6-2 or TRBV6-3 and J is TRBJ2-3, with a weak D call TRBD2 (7 bases). CDR3 length: 16 amino acids. The germline CDR1 and CDR2 sequences are MNHEY and SVGEGT. V gave up 5 bases and J gave up 4 bases, with 19 bases separating them. CDR3 DNA sequence: TGTGCCAGCAGTCTCCTACCGGCGGGGGCCCCAGATACGCAGTATTTT. It yields the protein CASSLLPAGAPDTQYF.

For the CDR3, the DNA is TGTGCCACCAGCAGAGATAGAGCGAAAGAGAACACCGGGGAGCTGTTTTTT. It specifies CATSRDRAKENTGELFF. The chain uses TRBV15 and TRBJ2-2; D gene ambiguous. V was pared by 0 bases and J by 1 base, with 12 bases between. Germline CDR1 and CDR2: LNHNV and YYDKDF (reference sequence). The CDR3 is 17 amino acids.

This clonotype was counted a few times. This chain joins TRBV5-1 and TRBJ1-2; a possible D gene is TRBD1 (6 bases). Germline V gene data show CDR1 as SGHRS and CDR2 as YFSETQ. The V end was cut by 0 bases, the J end by 3 bases, with 9 bases between. The CDR3 is made up of 14 amino acids. The CDR3 region is CASSLVPGDYGYTF. The CDR3 DNA follows: TGCGCCAGCAGCTTGGTGCCAGGGGACTATGGCTACACCTTC. The full variable domain, completed using reference TRBV5-1 and TRBJ1-2, is KAGVTQTPRYLIKTRGQQVTLSCSPISGHRSVSWYQQTPGQGLQFLFEYFSETQRNKGNFPGRFSGRQFSNSRSEMNVSTLELGDSALYLCASSLVPGDYGYTFGSGTRLTVV.

The gene calls are TRBV12-3 or TRBV12-4 and TRBJ1-6, with 7 nucleotides matching TRBD1. After removal of 0 bases from V and 6 bases from J, the junction contained 2 bases not matched to a gene. This CDR3 comprises 15 residues. DNA of the CDR3: TGTGCCAGCAGTTTAGCGGGACAGATTAATTCACCCCTCCACTTT. Translated: CASSLAGQINSPLHF.

In this sample, this clonotype turned up a few times. The V gene is TRBV15, the J gene TRBJ1-1, with D possibly being TRBD1 (6 bases). CDR1 is LNHNV and CDR2 is YYDKDF in the germline V gene (reference sequence). The CDR3 is made up of 14 amino acids. V was shortened by 5 bases and J by 4 bases, with 14 bases between the two germline ends. The CDR3: CATSGNRVGTEAFF. CDR3 coding DNA: TGTGCCACCAGCGGGAACAGGGTGGGCACTGAAGCTTTCTTT.

This clonotype has more than one count but fewer than ten. The gene calls are TRBV18 and TRBJ1-5; D remains unclear. The CDR3 covers 14 residues. Per the germline V gene, CDR1 is KGHSH and CDR2 is LQKENI. Trimming stripped 3 bases from V and 7 bases from J, with 13 bases between. CDR3 region: CASSPLRGNQPQHF. The CDR3 DNA is TGTGCCAGCTCACCTCTCCGAGGGAACCAGCCCCAGCATTTT.

The table lists this clonotype with a few counts. This chain connects TRBV6-6 to TRBJ1-2, with D maybe TRBD1 (5 bases). Trimming pared 0 bases from V and 1 base from J, leaving 12 bases between. Germline CDR1 is MNHNY and CDR2 is SVGAGI (reference sequence). This CDR3 has 16 residues. Written as DNA, the CDR3 is TGTGCCAGCAGTTACTCGAGTGGAGGGGATAACTATGGCTACACCTTC. This encodes CASSYSSGGDNYGYTF.

V gene TRBV12-3 or TRBV12-4 combines with J gene TRBJ2-7; possibly TRBD1 for D (5 bases). V was pared by 3 bases and J by 0 bases, with 12 bases between. CDR3 length: 15 amino acids. The CDR3 region is CASSLGRVLSYEQYF. CDR3 DNA: TGTGCCAGCAGTTTGGGCAGGGTCCTCTCCTACGAGCAGTACTTC.

This clonotype has more than one count but fewer than ten. The chain uses TRBV27 and TRBJ2-3, with no clear D. Germline CDR1 reads MNHEY; CDR2 reads SMNVEV (reference sequence). V was cut by 6 bases and J by 0 bases, with 10 bases left in between. CDR3 length: 14 residues. The chain's CDR3 is CASSSYASTDTQYF. CDR3 in DNA: TGTGCCAGCAGCTCCTACGCAAGCACAGATACGCAGTATTTT.

V gene TRBV9 combines with J gene TRBJ1-2; no clear D gene. CDR1 and CDR2 (germline): SGDLS, YYNGEE. Trimming left V 0 bases short and J 8 bases short, with 8 bases between. The CDR3 sequence is 12 residues long. The CDR3 region has the DNA TGTGCCAGCAGCGTAGCCGGGGTGGGCTACACCTTC. Translating gives CASSVAGVGYTF.

The rearrangement uses TRBV27 and TRBJ2-4; 8 bases map to TRBD2. The CDR3 length is 12 residues. V gave up 8 bases and J gave up 8 bases; unmatched junction bases: 5. Germline CDR1 MNHEY, CDR2 SMNVEV (reference sequence). The CDR3 loop reads CASVGGGDIQYF. The CDR3 nucleotides are TGTGCCAGCGTCGGGGGGGGTGACATTCAGTACTTC.

The V and J genes are TRBV20-1 and TRBJ1-2; TRBD1 aligns across 9 bases. This CDR3 is built from 15 residues. The trim removed 0 bases at V and 8 bases at J, leaving 10 bases unmatched. Germline V gene data show CDR1 as DFQATT and CDR2 as SNEGSKA (reference sequence). The CDR3 DNA is TGCAGTGCTAGAGAAAGGACAGGGGTGATTTGGGGCTACACCTTC. Translating gives CSARERTGVIWGYTF.

V gene TRBV7-9 combines with J gene TRBJ1-1; a weak D match, TRBD1 (6 bases). CDR1 SEHNR and CDR2 FQNEAQ come from the germline V gene (reference sequence). V was pared by 5 bases and J by 5 bases, with 21 bases between. CDR3 size: 16 residues. The CDR3 sequence is CASSPPGGLQRTEAFF. As DNA, the CDR3 is TGTGCCAGCAGCCCACCGGGGGGGCTCCAAAGGACTGAAGCTTTCTTT.

The CDR3 nucleotides read TGCGCCAGCAGCCCGACCGGCTGGGCGGGGCGCACAGATACGCAGTATTTT. Its protein is CASSPTGWAGRTDTQYF. V usage is TRBV4-1 and J usage is TRBJ2-3; tentatively, D is TRBD2 (6 bases). The CDR3 extends over 17 amino acids. The germline gives CDR1 MGHRA, CDR2 YSYEKL. Trimming left V 4 bases short and J 1 base short, with 18 bases between.

This clonotype occurred a few times. The V call is TRBV3-1, the J call TRBJ2-4; no firm D call. This CDR3 comprises 15 residues. Germline V gene lookup returns CDR1 LGHDT and CDR2 YNNKEL (reference sequence). V was clipped by 3 bases and J by 5 bases, with 14 bases between them. This CDR3 reads CASSHGRLMENIQYF. As DNA, the CDR3 is TGTGCCAGCAGCCACGGTCGCTTAATGGAAAACATTCAGTACTTC.

The rearrangement links TRBV25-1 to TRBJ1-2, with 7 bases matching TRBD1. Per the germline V gene, CDR1 is MGHDK and CDR2 is SYGVNS. CDR3 size: 14 residues. After removal of 6 bases from V and 8 bases from J, the junction contained 12 bases not matched to a gene. CDR3 bases: TGTGCCAGCAGCCTGACAGGGTTAAGGATGGGCTACACCTTC. Translating it yields CASSLTGLRMGYTF.

This clonotype has only a few counts. In DNA form, the CDR3 reads TGTGCCAGCAGTTTTTCCCTAAGTCGGGAGCAGTACTTC. Amino acid sequence: CASSFSLSREQYF. The chain couples TRBV12-3 or TRBV12-4 to TRBJ2-7; D is unclear. V lost 3 bases and J 7 bases, leaving 13 bases between the germline ends. The CDR3 length is 13 residues.